Presented here are 32 T cell receptor beta chains from one specimen sequenced in a study of T cell changes during pregnancy in multiple sclerosis. Sequenced by immunoSEQ multiplex PCR; TCRdb stores in-frame clones only, minus some. The sample shows 100,000 or so clones, about 90% of them seen only once. The starting material was peripheral blood, obtained after pregnancy. The receptors stem from a female donor with multiple sclerosis, enrolled in a pregnancy study.

The chain links TRBV5-1 to TRBJ1-2; no clear D. CDR1 SGHRS and CDR2 YFSETQ come from the germline V gene. The CDR3 is made up of 12 amino acids. Trimming cost V 5 bases and J 5 bases, with 10 bases left between them. DNA of the CDR3: TGCGCCAGCAGTGCGGCAGCTTATGGCTACACCTTC. Translating gives CASSAAAYGYTF.

The chain links TRBV6-6 to TRBJ1-5; TRBD1 matches at 10 bases. This CDR3 spans 15 amino acids. V lost 6 bases, J lost 3 bases, and 5 bases stayed unmatched. The V gene's germline CDR1 is MNHNY and CDR2 SVGAGI (reference sequence). The CDR3: CASSPGQGNNQPQHF. In DNA form, the CDR3 reads TGTGCCAGCAGCCCGGGACAGGGGAACAATCAGCCCCAGCATTTT.

This chain links TRBV9 with TRBJ2-5; D ambiguous. There are 15 residues in the CDR3. Germline V lookup: CDR1 SGDLS, CDR2 YYNGEE. V was cut by 4 bases and J by 1 base, with 14 bases left in between. This CDR3 is CASSPLFTTQETQYF. The CDR3 DNA follows: TGTGCCAGCAGCCCCCTATTCACCACCCAAGAGACCCAGTACTTC.

The chain employs TRBV9 and TRBJ2-5; D unclear. Germline V lookup: CDR1 SGDLS, CDR2 YYNGEE. Trimming shortened V by 0 bases and J by 5 bases, and 17 bases separated the two germline ends. This CDR3 is 16 amino acids long. The DNA of the CDR3 is TGTGCCAGCAGCGTAGGGTTCGGTAATAGTATGGAGACCCAGTACTTC. Protein: CASSVGFGNSMETQYF.

This chain uses TRBV2 with TRBJ1-2, with a weak D call TRBD1 (5 bases). Trimming shortened V by 1 base and J by 2 bases, and 11 bases separated the two germline ends. This CDR3 has 15 amino acids. Germline V CDR1 and CDR2: SNHLY, FYNNEI. In DNA, the CDR3 is TGTGCCAGCAGTGAAGAGGGCGCAGGGAACTATGGCTACACCTTC. Translation: CASSEEGAGNYGYTF.

The chain has TRBV19 and TRBJ1-1, with D hard to call. Trimming shortened V by 5 bases and J by 0 bases, and 10 bases separated the two germline ends. Germline V gene sequence: CDR1 LNHDA, CDR2 SQIVND (reference sequence). The CDR3 consists of 14 residues. CDR3: CASSSTLVNTEAFF. Written as DNA, the CDR3 is TGTGCCAGTAGTTCGACACTCGTGAACACTGAAGCTTTCTTT.

The genes are TRBV29-1 and TRBJ1-2, with TRBD1 matching 10 bases. The CDR3 extends over 17 amino acids. In germline, CDR1 is SQVTM, CDR2 ANQGSEA. V dropped 3 bases and J dropped 2; count of bases not matched to a gene: 12. The CDR3 region has the DNA TGCAGCGTTGAGGTCCCCAAACCGGGACAGGGGAACTATGGCTACACCTTC. Residues: CSVEVPKPGQGNYGYTF.

CDR3 sequence: CASSATQGDQETQYF. The CDR3 coding sequence is TGTGCCAGCAGTGCAACCCAGGGGGACCAAGAGACCCAGTACTTC. The chain couples TRBV6-1 to TRBJ2-5, with 7 bases aligning to TRBD1. CDR3 length: 15 residues. V was pared by 4 bases and J by 0 bases, with 5 bases of the junction left unmatched. Germline lookup yields CDR1 MNHNS and CDR2 SASEGT.

The V call is TRBV6-6, the J call TRBJ1-2, with 8 bases fitting TRBD1. From germline, CDR1 is MNHNY and CDR2 SVGAGI (reference sequence). The CDR3 is 14 residues long. After removal of 4 bases from V and 4 bases from J, the junction contained 5 bases not matched to a gene. The CDR3 loop is CASSSSGGGYGYTF. The CDR3 DNA reads as TGTGCCAGCAGTTCATCAGGGGGCGGCTATGGCTACACCTTC.

The V gene is TRBV28, the J gene TRBJ2-1; 15 nucleotides line up with TRBD2. V was clipped by 6 bases and J by 6 bases; unmatched bases: 18. Germline V gives CDR1 MDHEN, CDR2 SYDVKM. The CDR3 runs 20 residues. In nucleotides, the CDR3 is TGTGCCAGCAGCCCCAAAACCGGGACTAGCGGGAGGTGGCGGGGCAATGAGCAGTTCTTC. Encoded protein: CASSPKTGTSGRWRGNEQFF.

This rearrangement joins TRBV7-2 to TRBJ1-1; D perhaps matches TRBD1 (6 bases). The ends were cut back, 2 bases at V and 1 base at J, with 14 bases in the middle. The germline V gene has CDR1 SGHTA and CDR2 FQGNSA. The CDR3 has 16 amino acids. CDR3 loop: CASSLRTATKNTEAFF. The CDR3 region has the DNA TGTGCCAGCAGCTTAAGGACAGCGACTAAGAACACTGAAGCTTTCTTT.

V gene TRBV6-4 combines with J gene TRBJ1-2, with D tentatively TRBD1 (5 bases). This CDR3 region has 12 residues. V was pared by 2 bases and J by 4 bases, with 5 bases between. Germline V lookup: CDR1 MRHNA, CDR2 SNTAGT. CDR3 region: CASSDDSYGYTF. CDR3 coding DNA: TGTGCCAGCAGTGACGACAGCTATGGCTACACCTTC.

This clone was counted between two and nine times. This chain connects TRBV28 to TRBJ2-1, with 11 positions matching TRBD2. After removal of 5 bases from V and 8 bases from J, the junction contained 2 bases not matched to a gene. Germline V CDR1 and CDR2: MDHEN, SYDVKM. The CDR3 length is 13 residues. CDR3 in amino acids: CASSRTSGYEQFF. The DNA of the CDR3 is TGTGCCAGCAGTAGGACTAGCGGGTATGAGCAGTTCTTC.

J is TRBJ1-1 and V is TRBV6-5; possible D gene TRBD1, 6 bases. The length of the CDR3 is 16 residues. Trimming cost V 4 bases and J 4 bases, with 19 bases left between them. Germline CDR1 reads MNHEY; CDR2 reads SVGAGI. The DNA for the CDR3 is TGTGCCAGCAGTTCCCAAACAGGGTTGGGGAGCACTGAAGCTTTCTTT. Encoded protein: CASSSQTGLGSTEAFF.

The CDR3, as DNA: TGTGCCAGCAGCCCCGGAAGCGGGAGCGATGGCAATGAGCAGTTCTTC. This gives the protein CASSPGSGSDGNEQFF. The chain carries TRBV5-4 and TRBJ2-1, with 8 bases lining up with TRBD2. The ends lost 4 bases at V and 6 bases at J; junction bases unmatched: 12. The CDR3 consists of 16 residues. The germline V gene encodes CDR1 SGHNT and CDR2 YYREEE (reference sequence).

V and J are TRBV4-2 and TRBJ1-4; maybe TRBD1 (6 bases). The germline gives CDR1 LGHNA, CDR2 YNFKEQ. This CDR3 spans 14 amino acids. The V gene lost 6 bases and the J gene lost 7 bases, with 15 bases spanning the gap. The CDR3 DNA is TGTGCCAGCAGGCAAAACAGGGAGGGTGAAAAACTGTTTTTT. Residues: CASRQNREGEKLFF.

The chain couples TRBV6-1 to TRBJ2-2; no clear D. The CDR3 is 13 residues long. Per the germline V gene, CDR1 is MNHNS and CDR2 is SASEGT. V lost 2 bases and J lost 7, with 8 bases in between. The CDR3 bases are TGTGCCAGCAGTGAACAGTCCAGCGGGGAGCTGTTTTTT. Amino acid sequence: CASSEQSSGELFF.

This clone came up once. The rearrangement joins TRBV19 to TRBJ1-4; TRBD1 agrees at 7 bases. Trimming cost V 3 bases and J 6 bases; bases outside gene matches: 10. The CDR3 is 16 residues long. Germline CDR1 LNHDA, CDR2 SQIVND (reference sequence). CDR3 DNA: TGTGCCAGTAGTATCGATGGGGCGCAGGGGGATGAAAAACTGTTTTTT. Its translation is CASSIDGAQGDEKLFF. The full variable domain, its missing parts supplied by reference TRBV19 and TRBJ1-4, is DGGITQSPKYLFRKEGQNVTLSCEQNLNHDAMYWYRQDPGQGLRLIYYSQIVNDFQKGDIAEGYSVSREKKESFPLTVTSAQKNPTAFYLCASSIDGAQGDEKLFFGSGTQLSVL.

The chain joins TRBV5-1 to TRBJ2-1; 14 nucleotides match TRBD2. CDR1 is SGHRS, CDR2 YFSETQ, per germline. The ends lost 0 bases at V and 7 bases at J; junction bases unmatched: 9. This CDR3 comprises 18 residues. CDR3 nucleotides: TGCGCCAGCAGCTTGGTGACTAGCGGGGGGGACATGCGGAATGAGCAGTTCTTC. The encoded protein is CASSLVTSGGDMRNEQFF.

The chain carries TRBV15 and TRBJ1-3, with D unresolved. V was pared by 0 bases and J by 4 bases, with 10 bases between. There are 15 residues in the CDR3. CDR1 and CDR2 from the germline V gene are LNHNV and YYDKDF (reference sequence). The CDR3 protein is CATSREATKGNTIYF. The CDR3 DNA reads TGTGCCACCAGCAGAGAGGCGACTAAGGGAAACACCATATATTTT. The full variable domain, with the rest looked up from reference TRBV15 and TRBJ1-3, is DAMVIQNPRYQVTQFGKPVTLSCSQTLNHNVMYWYQQKSSQAPKLLFHYYDKDFNNEADTPDNFQSRRPNTSFCFLDIRSPGLGDTAMYLCATSREATKGNTIYFGEGSWLTVV.

The chain employs TRBV5-4 and TRBJ1-6, with D perhaps TRBD1 (5 bases). This CDR3 contains 13 residues. V was cut by 5 bases and J by 10 bases, with 13 bases left in between. Germline V gives CDR1 SGHNT, CDR2 YYREEE (reference sequence). This CDR3 is CASRQLEGSPLHF. CDR3 nucleotide sequence: TGTGCCAGCAGGCAGCTGGAGGGGTCACCCCTCCACTTT.

V usage is TRBV23-1 and J usage is TRBJ1-2; 9 positions match TRBD1. TRBV23-1 is recorded as an ORF, its role being uncertain. J gave up 5 bases and V 7 bases, and 11 bases lay outside the gene matches. The CDR3 totals 15 residues. The chain's CDR3 is CASNITKQGAYGYTF. In DNA, the CDR3 is TGCGCCAGCAATATAACGAAACAGGGGGCATATGGCTACACCTTC.

V and J are TRBV5-6 and TRBJ2-1; TRBD1 agrees at 7 bases. The CDR3 consists of 15 residues. CDR1 SGHDT and CDR2 YYEEEE come from the germline V gene. After removal of 4 bases from V and 3 bases from J, the junction contained 7 bases not matched to a gene. CDR3 sequence (DNA): TGTGCCAGCAGCCAGTCGAGGGGGCACTACAATGAGCAGTTCTTC. This codes for CASSQSRGHYNEQFF.

The chain links TRBV7-2 to TRBJ1-2; 9 positions agree with TRBD1. The CDR3 consists of 14 residues. J lost 7 bases, V lost 5 bases, and 8 bases had no gene match. The germline gives CDR1 SGHTA, CDR2 FQGNSA. The CDR3 region has the DNA TGTGCCAGCAGCGCTACAGGGGGCGCCGGTGGCTACACCTTC. This gives the protein CASSATGGAGGYTF.

This chain uses TRBV28 with TRBJ2-5, with 12 bases that match TRBD1. The CDR3 contains 15 residues. Germline V CDR1 and CDR2: MDHEN, SYDVKM. V was pared by 6 bases and J by 5 bases, with 7 bases of the junction left unmatched. The CDR3 DNA follows: TGTGCCAGCAGCACTCCGGGACAGGGGGCCGAGACCCAGTACTTC. This codes for CASSTPGQGAETQYF.

This chain connects TRBV2 to TRBJ1-4; 9 positions match TRBD1. V lost 8 bases to trimming and J lost 0 bases; unmatched junction nucleotides: 4. This CDR3 is 15 amino acids long. The germline V gene encodes CDR1 SNHLY and CDR2 FYNNEI. As DNA, the CDR3 is TGTGCCAGCGGGGGACAGGGTTCAACTAATGAAAAACTGTTTTTT. Amino acid sequence: CASGGQGSTNEKLFF.

This chain connects TRBV4-3 to TRBJ1-6; a weak D match, TRBD1 (5 bases). The germline gives CDR1 LGHNA, CDR2 YSLEER. CDR3 size: 14 residues. The V gene lost 1 base and the J gene lost 7 bases, with 8 bases spanning the gap. In DNA form, the CDR3 reads TGCGCCAGCAGCCAAGTCGACAGCAATTCACCCCTCCACTTT. Amino acid sequence: CASSQVDSNSPLHF.

The CDR3, as DNA: TGCAGCGCGCTCGGCGGGGGCAGGGGCGCCGCAGAGACCCAGTACTTC. It is translated as CSALGGGRGAAETQYF. This chain uses TRBV29-1 with TRBJ2-5, with D perhaps matching TRBD2 (7 bases). Germline V gene data show CDR1 as SQVTM and CDR2 as ANQGSEA. V was cut by 7 bases and J by 4 bases, with 25 bases left in between. The CDR3 covers 16 residues.

CDR3 in amino acids: CASSLADSSYNEQFF. The CDR3, as DNA: TGTGCCAGCAGCTTAGCTGATAGCTCCTACAATGAGCAGTTCTTC. V usage is TRBV7-2 and J usage is TRBJ2-1; D ambiguous. V lost 0 bases and J lost 0, with 6 bases in between. The CDR3 covers 15 residues. Germline values: CDR1 SGHTA, CDR2 FQGNSA.

J is TRBJ2-7 and V is TRBV18; TRBD2 agrees at 15 bases. Trimming cost V 4 bases and J 5 bases; bases outside gene matches: 9. The CDR3 extends over 17 amino acids. Germline V gene lookup returns CDR1 KGHSH and CDR2 LQKENI. CDR3 sequence reads: CASSQTMGTSGRHEQYF. CDR3 bases: TGTGCCAGCTCACAAACGATGGGGACTAGCGGGAGGCACGAGCAGTACTTC.

The chain uses TRBV9 and TRBJ1-5; D may be TRBD1 (5 bases). Germline V CDR1 and CDR2: SGDLS, YYNGEE. V lost 2 bases and J lost 0, with 12 bases in between. The CDR3 runs to 16 residues. This CDR3 reads CASSVGQGPSNQPQHF. The CDR3 region has the DNA TGTGCCAGCAGCGTTGGGCAGGGCCCTAGCAATCAGCCCCAGCATTTT.

The J gene is TRBJ1-1, the V gene TRBV5-1; tentative D call: TRBD1 (5 bases). Per the germline V gene, CDR1 is SGHRS and CDR2 is YFSETQ. With 4 bases removed from V and 4 bases from J, the gap between germline ends came to 23 bases. CDR3 length: 17 residues. CDR3 DNA sequence: TGCGCCAGCAGCGGACAAGCGAGTGGGGCGCGGGGCACTGAAGCTTTCTTT. Its translation: CASSGQASGARGTEAFF.